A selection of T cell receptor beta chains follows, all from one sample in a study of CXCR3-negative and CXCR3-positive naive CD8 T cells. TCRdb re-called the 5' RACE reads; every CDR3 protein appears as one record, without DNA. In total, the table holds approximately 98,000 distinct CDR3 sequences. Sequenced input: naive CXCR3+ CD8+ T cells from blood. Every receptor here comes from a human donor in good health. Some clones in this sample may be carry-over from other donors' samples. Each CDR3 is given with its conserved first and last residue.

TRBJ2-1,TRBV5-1,CASRSGAGNEQFF
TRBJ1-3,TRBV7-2,CASSLWQPSGNTIYF
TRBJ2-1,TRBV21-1,CASSEPLHYNEQFF
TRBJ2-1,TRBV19,CASSDYGNEQFF
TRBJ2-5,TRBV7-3,CASRPGTGGALETQYF
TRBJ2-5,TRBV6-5,CASSFTLSGREETQYF
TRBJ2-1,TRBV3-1,CASSQVVGGTPNNEQFF
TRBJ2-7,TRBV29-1,CSAQDSSAYEQYF
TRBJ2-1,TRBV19,CASSPGWDEQFF
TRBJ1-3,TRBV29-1,CSVEVSLTTGNTIYF
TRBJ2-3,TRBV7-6,CASSSPDTAGTDTQYF
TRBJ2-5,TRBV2,CASKGTPEAETQYF
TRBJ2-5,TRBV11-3,CASSRIDRGLETQYF
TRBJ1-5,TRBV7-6,CASSFSPGGIDQPQHF
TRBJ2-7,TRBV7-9,CASSHSEGDHYEQYF
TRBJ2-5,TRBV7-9,CASSLARVRQIQETQYF
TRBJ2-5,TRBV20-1,CSARVRRLAGQETQYF
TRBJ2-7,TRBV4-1,CASSQDWWTYEQYF
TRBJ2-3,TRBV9,CASSRFSGTDLTDTQYF
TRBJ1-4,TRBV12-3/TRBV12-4,CASSPRDRGLLASTNEKLFF
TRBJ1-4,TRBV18,CASSPAGQGNEKLFF
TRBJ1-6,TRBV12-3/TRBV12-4,CASSNDREENSPLHF
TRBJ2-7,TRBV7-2,CASSWGGGPAYEQYF
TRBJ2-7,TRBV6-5,CASSYTQDSFYEQYF
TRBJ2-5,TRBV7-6,CASSALEETQYF
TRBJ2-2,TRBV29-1,CSVVGGNAGELFF
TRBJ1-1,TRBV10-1,CASLTKTVNTEAFF
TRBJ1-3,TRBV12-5,CASGLVWRGLGNTIYF
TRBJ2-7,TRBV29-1,CSVWGVEEQYF
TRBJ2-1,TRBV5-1,CASRLAGDNEQFF
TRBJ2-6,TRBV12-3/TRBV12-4,CASSAGQGSGANVLTF
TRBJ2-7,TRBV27,CASSSLSSYEQYF